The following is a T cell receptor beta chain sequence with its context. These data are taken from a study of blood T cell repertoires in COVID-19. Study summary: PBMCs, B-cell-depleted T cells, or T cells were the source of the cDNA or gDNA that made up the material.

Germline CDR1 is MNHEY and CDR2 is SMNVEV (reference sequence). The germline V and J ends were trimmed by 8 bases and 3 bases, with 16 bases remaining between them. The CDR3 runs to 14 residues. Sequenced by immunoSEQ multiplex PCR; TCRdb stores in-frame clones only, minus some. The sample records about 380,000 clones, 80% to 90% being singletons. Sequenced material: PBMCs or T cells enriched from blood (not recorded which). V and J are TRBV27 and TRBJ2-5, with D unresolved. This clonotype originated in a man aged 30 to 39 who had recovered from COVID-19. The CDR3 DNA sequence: TGTGCCAGCCTCGAGGTATCCCTTAAAGAGACCCAGTACTTC. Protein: CASLEVSLKETQYF.